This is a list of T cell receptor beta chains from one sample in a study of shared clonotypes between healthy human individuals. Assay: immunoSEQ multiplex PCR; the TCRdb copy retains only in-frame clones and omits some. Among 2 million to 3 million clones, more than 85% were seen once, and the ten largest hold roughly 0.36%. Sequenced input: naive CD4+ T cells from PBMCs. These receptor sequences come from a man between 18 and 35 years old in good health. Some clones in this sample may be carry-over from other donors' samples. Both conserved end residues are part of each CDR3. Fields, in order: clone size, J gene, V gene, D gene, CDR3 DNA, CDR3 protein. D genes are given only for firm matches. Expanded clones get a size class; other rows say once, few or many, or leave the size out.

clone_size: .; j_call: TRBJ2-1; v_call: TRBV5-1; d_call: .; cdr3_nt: TGCGCCAGCAGCTTGGCTAGGAACCTCAATGAGCAGTTCTTC; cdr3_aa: CASSLARNLNEQFF
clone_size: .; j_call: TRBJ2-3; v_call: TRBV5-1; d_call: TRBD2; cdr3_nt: TGCGCCAGCTTACTAGCGGCTAGCACAGATACGCAGTATTTT; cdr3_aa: CASLLAASTDTQYF
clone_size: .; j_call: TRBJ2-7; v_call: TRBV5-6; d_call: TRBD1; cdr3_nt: TGTGCCAGCAGCTTTACAGGGGCCCTTGAGGATCAGTACTTC; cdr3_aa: CASSFTGALEDQYF
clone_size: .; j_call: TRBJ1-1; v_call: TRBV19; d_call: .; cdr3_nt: TGTGCCAGTAGTATACGGATAAACACTGAAGCTTTCTTT; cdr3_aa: CASSIRINTEAFF
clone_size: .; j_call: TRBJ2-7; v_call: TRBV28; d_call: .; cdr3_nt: TGTGCCAGCACCCCTTTGGAGAACCGGACTGATCAATACGAGCAGTACTTC; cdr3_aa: CASTPLENRTDQYEQYF
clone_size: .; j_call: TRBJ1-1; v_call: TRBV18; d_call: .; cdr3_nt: TGTGCCAGCTCACCAGTCCTGACAGCTACTGAAGCTTTCTTT; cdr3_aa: CASSPVLTATEAFF
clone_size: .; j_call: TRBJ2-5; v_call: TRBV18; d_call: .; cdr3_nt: TGTGCCAGCTCACCAGCCGAGGAGACCCAGTACTTC; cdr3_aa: CASSPAEETQYF
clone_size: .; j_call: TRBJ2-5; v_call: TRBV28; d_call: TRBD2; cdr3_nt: TGTGCCAGCAAAGGAGGGGAGGGGGAGACCCAGTACTTC; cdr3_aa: CASKGGEGETQYF
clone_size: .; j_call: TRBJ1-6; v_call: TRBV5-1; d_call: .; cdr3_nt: TGCGCCAGCAGCTTGGAGGTCGGGGGAAGCCTCCACTTT; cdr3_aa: CASSLEVGGSLHF
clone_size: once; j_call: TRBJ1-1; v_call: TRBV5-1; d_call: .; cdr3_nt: TGCGCCAGCAGCTTGCTACCCACGGGAACTGAAGCTTTCTTT; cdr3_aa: CASSLLPTGTEAFF
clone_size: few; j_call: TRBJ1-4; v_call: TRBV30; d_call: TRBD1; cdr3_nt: TGTGCCGGACAGGGGAATGAAAAACTGTTTTTT; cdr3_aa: CAGQGNEKLFF
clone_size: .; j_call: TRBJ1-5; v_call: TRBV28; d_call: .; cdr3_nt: TGTGCCAGCAGACGGCAGGGCAATCAGCCCCAGCATTTT; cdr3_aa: CASRRQGNQPQHF
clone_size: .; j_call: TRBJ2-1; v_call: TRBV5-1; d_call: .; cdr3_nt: TGCGCCAGCAGCTTCCTCATTGGTCTTCGGGGTCCCTCCTACAATGAGCAGTTCTTC; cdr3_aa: CASSFLIGLRGPSYNEQFF
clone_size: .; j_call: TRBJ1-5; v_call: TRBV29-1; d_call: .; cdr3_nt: TGCAGCGTTGAACACCAAGGTCAGCCCCAGCATTTT; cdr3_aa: CSVEHQGQPQHF
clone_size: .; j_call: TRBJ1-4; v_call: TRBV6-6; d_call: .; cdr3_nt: TGTGCCAGCAGCCGGAGGGCCGACAGGTCGGGTGAAAAACTGTTTTTT; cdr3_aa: CASSRRADRSGEKLFF
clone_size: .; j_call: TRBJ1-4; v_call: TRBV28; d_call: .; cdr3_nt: TGTGCCAGCGGTGACAGGATTAATGAAAAACTGTTTTTT; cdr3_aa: CASGDRINEKLFF
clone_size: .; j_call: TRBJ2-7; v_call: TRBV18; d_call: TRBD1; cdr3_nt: TGTGCCAGCTCACTAACCAGGGGGCTCGACGAGCAGTACTTC; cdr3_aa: CASSLTRGLDEQYF
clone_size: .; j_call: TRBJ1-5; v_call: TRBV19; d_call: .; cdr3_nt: TGTGCCAGTTCCCTGCCGTGGGCGTACAATCAGCCCCAGCATTTT; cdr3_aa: CASSLPWAYNQPQHF
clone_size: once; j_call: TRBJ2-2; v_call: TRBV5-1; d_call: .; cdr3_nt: TGCGCCAGCAGCTTGTGGGCAGGACGGAACACCGGGGAGCTGTTTTTT; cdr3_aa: CASSLWAGRNTGELFF
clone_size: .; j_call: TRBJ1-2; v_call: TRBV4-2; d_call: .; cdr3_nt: TGTGCCAGCAGCCAAGATAGGGGTTGGGGGAAAAGGTATGGCTACACCTTC; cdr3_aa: CASSQDRGWGKRYGYTF
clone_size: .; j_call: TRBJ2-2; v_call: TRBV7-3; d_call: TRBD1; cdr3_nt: TGTGCCAGCAGCCCGTGGGACAGGTGGACCGGGGAGCTGTTTTTT; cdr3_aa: CASSPWDRWTGELFF
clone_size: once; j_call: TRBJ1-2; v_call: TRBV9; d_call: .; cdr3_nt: TGTGCCAGCAGCGTAGATATGGGGCAGGGACACTATGGCTACACCTTC; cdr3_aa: CASSVDMGQGHYGYTF
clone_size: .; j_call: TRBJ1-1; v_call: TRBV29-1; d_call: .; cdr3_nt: TGCAGCTCTGGCCCGGGCATGAACACTGAAGCTTTCTTT; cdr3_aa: CSSGPGMNTEAFF
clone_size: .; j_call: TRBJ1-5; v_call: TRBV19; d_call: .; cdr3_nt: TGTGCCAGTAGATCTCCGGGGAATCAGCCCCAGCATTTT; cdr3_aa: CASRSPGNQPQHF
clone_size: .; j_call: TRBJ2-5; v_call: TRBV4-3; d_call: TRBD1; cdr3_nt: TGCGCCAGCTCTCCGGGACAGGGCACGGAGACCCAGTACTTC; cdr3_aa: CASSPGQGTETQYF
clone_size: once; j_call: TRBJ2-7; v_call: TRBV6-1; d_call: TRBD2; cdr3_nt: TGTGCCAGCAGTCCTAGCGGATGGGAGCAGTACTTC; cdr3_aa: CASSPSGWEQYF
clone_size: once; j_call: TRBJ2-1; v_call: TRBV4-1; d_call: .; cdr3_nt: TGCGCCAGCAGCCAAGGGCCCCCGCGCCTCAATGAGCAGTTCTTC; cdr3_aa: CASSQGPPRLNEQFF
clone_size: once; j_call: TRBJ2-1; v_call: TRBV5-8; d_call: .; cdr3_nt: TGTGCCATCGGGACGAGGGAGTTTAGGAATGAGCAGTTCTTC; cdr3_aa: CAIGTREFRNEQFF
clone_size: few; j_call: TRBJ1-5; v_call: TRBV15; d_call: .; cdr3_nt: TGTGCCACCAGCAGTAGGTACACCAATCAGCCCCAGCATTTT; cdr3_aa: CATSSRYTNQPQHF
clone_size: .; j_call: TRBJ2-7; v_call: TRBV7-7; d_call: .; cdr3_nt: TGTGCCAGCAGCTTAGACCCCGGGAGCGAGCAGTACTTC; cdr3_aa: CASSLDPGSEQYF
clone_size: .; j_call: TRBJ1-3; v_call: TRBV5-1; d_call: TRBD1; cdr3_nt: TGCGCCAGCAGCGGTGGTCTGGACAGGCCAGGGGAGGTTTCATATTTT; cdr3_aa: CASSGGLDRPGEVSYF
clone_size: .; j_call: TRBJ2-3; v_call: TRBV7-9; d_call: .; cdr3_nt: TGTGCCAGCAGTCACCATCAGGATCTCACAGATACGCAGTATTTT; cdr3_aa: CASSHHQDLTDTQYF
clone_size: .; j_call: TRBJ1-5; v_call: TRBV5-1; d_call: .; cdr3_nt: TGCGCCAGCAGCTTCGGCGGAAATCAGCCCCAGCATTTT; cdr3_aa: CASSFGGNQPQHF
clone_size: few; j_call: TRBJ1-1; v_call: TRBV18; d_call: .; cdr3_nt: TGTGCCAGCTCGCTGACATTGAACACTGAAGCTTTCTTT; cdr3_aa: CASSLTLNTEAFF
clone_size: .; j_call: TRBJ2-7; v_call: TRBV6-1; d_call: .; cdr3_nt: TGTGCCAGCAGTGAAGCAAGCCACTACGAGCAGTACTTC; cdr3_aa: CASSEASHYEQYF